This is a list of T cell receptor beta chains from one sample in a study of naive and memory T cell subsets. TCRdb used MiXCR to reprocess the 5' RACE reads, holding one entry per CDR3 protein. The profile shows about 48,000 distinct CDR3 sequences, about 4.4% of them singletons. The receptor source for this set is a female donor in good health. The CDR3 runs from the conserved cysteine through the conserved F or W. D genes are given only for firm matches. Rows give clone size only sometimes, using once, few, many, or a class for an expanded clone.

clone size	V gene	J gene	D gene	CDR3 DNA	CDR3 protein
many	TRBV6-6	TRBJ2-7	TRBD1	TGTGCCAGCAGTAACAGGGGGCAGTACGAGCAGTACTTC	CASSNRGQYEQYF
many	TRBV6-5	TRBJ2-3	TRBD2	TGTGCCAGCAAGCGGGAGGGCCGCACAGATACGCAGTATTTT	CASKREGRTDTQYF
-	TRBV12-3/TRBV12-4	TRBJ2-1	-	TGTGCCAGCAGTTCCCGGGACACTAAACTCGTGGAGCAGTTCTTC	CASSSRDTKLVEQFF
many	TRBV14	TRBJ2-1	-	TGTGCCAGCAGCCAAGATCACGGCGGAGGAAACAATGAGCAGTTCTTC	CASSQDHGGGNNEQFF
-	TRBV5-5	TRBJ2-7	-	TGTGCCAGCAGCTTCCCCATACGGACGAGGAGCTCCTACGAGCAGTACTTC	CASSFPIRTRSSYEQYF
many	TRBV3-1	TRBJ2-7	-	TGTGCCAGCAGCCCGTTCGTGGGTCTAGAGCAGTACTTC	CASSPFVGLEQYF
many	TRBV9	TRBJ1-2	TRBD1	TGTGCCAGCAGCGTCAGGACAGGGGAGGGTGGCTACACCTTC	CASSVRTGEGGYTF
many	TRBV20-1	TRBJ1-4	-	TGCAGTGCTGAACGTGCAGGGGTGGATAATGAAAAACTGTTTTTT	CSAERAGVDNEKLFF
-	TRBV19	TRBJ2-1	-	TGTGCCAGTAGTATAGATCTTCCTAGATACAATGAGCAGTTCTTC	CASSIDLPRYNEQFF
many	TRBV7-9	TRBJ2-1	-	TGTGCCAGCATCCCGCCGGGACCCAGCGACTTTGAGCAGTTCTTC	CASIPPGPSDFEQFF
many	TRBV2	TRBJ1-5	-	TGTGCCAGCAGGATACAGGGACGTAGCAATCAGCCCCAGCATTTT	CASRIQGRSNQPQHF
-	TRBV4-1	TRBJ2-1	TRBD1	TGCGCCAGCAGCTCGGGACAGACTCACAATGAGCAGTTCTTC	CASSSGQTHNEQFF
many	TRBV7-2	TRBJ1-4	-	TGTGCCAGCAGCTTATCAGGGGCAATCATTGGAAAACTGTTTTTT	CASSLSGAIIGKLFF
many	TRBV19	TRBJ2-7	TRBD1	TGTGCCAGTAGTACGACAGGGTCGTCAAACTACGAGCAGTACTTC	CASSTTGSSNYEQYF
few	TRBV20-1	TRBJ2-7	-	TGCAGTGCTATCGGACGCCGATACGAGCAGTACTTC	CSAIGRRYEQYF
many	TRBV19	TRBJ2-1	-	TGTGCCGCATCCCTTTCCAGGAGGAGTGGCAATGAGCAGTTCTTC	CAASLSRRSGNEQFF
many	TRBV28	TRBJ2-3	TRBD2	TGTGCCAGCAGGCCCATGAATAGCGGGAGAGTCGCAGATACGCAGTATTTT	CASRPMNSGRVADTQYF
many	TRBV7-6	TRBJ2-2	TRBD1	TGTGCCAGCCGCGGGACAGGGATATCGGGCGGGGAGCTGTTTTTT	CASRGTGISGGELFF
many	TRBV28	TRBJ2-3	TRBD2	TGTGCCAGCAGTCCTACCCTTCTAGCGGCGAGCACAGATACGCAGTATTTT	CASSPTLLAASTDTQYF
many	TRBV9	TRBJ2-2	-	TGTGCCAGCAGCGTAGTGGCCGGGGAGCTGTTTTTT	CASSVVAGELFF
-	TRBV5-1	TRBJ1-2	TRBD1	TGCGCCAGCAGCAGCTACAGGGGGGACTATGGCTACACCTTC	CASSSYRGDYGYTF
many	TRBV19	TRBJ2-1	TRBD1	TGTGCCAGTAGTCCCGACAGGGGCTCCTACAATGAGCAGTTCTTC	CASSPDRGSYNEQFF
few	TRBV28	TRBJ1-3	-	TGTGCCAGCAGCCCCTTGGGGGGCTCTGGAAACACCATATATTTT	CASSPLGGSGNTIYF
-	TRBV9	TRBJ2-2	-	TGTGCCAGCAGCGTAGTGCGCGGGGAGCTGTTTTTT	CASSVVRGELFF
few	TRBV28	TRBJ2-1	TRBD2	TGTGCCAGCAGCGGAGCGGGAGGGTTGAGCAATGAGCAGTTCTTC	CASSGAGGLSNEQFF
-	TRBV2	TRBJ2-3	-	TGTGCCAGCAGGTACCACACAGATACGCAGTATTTT	CASRYHTDTQYF
many	TRBV6-5	TRBJ1-1	-	TGTGCCAGCAGTTACCTGGGACTCAACACTGAAGCTTTCTTT	CASSYLGLNTEAFF
-	TRBV16	TRBJ2-2	TRBD1	TGTGCCAGCAGCCTGGACAGGCGGGAGCTGTTTTTT	CASSLDRRELFF
many	TRBV7-3	TRBJ2-3	TRBD2	TGTGCCAGCAGCCACCTCGGTAGCGGGAGAGGGGCGAAGGGCACAGATACGCAGTATTTT	CASSHLGSGRGAKGTDTQYF
many	TRBV11-2	TRBJ2-2	-	TGTGCCAGCAGCTTAGAGCGTGGATATTCAGCCGGGGAGCTGTTTTTT	CASSLERGYSAGELFF
many	TRBV20-1	TRBJ1-1	TRBD1	TGCAGTGCTAGAGAACCCGGGACAGTCACTGAAGCTTTCTTT	CSAREPGTVTEAFF
-	TRBV28	TRBJ2-7	-	TGTGCCAGCAGTTTTAATTACGAGCAGTACTTC	CASSFNYEQYF
many	TRBV2	TRBJ2-5	-	TGTGCCAGCAGTGAAAGTTGGCAGGCGAAAGAGACCCAGTACTTC	CASSESWQAKETQYF
many	TRBV27	TRBJ1-1	TRBD1	TGTGCCAGCAGTTCGACAGGGGGTATAGGTGAAGCTTTCTTT	CASSSTGGIGEAFF
many	TRBV29-1	TRBJ2-6	TRBD1	TGCAGCGTTGAACCCCTTCCGGGACAGGGACACCCCTCTGGGGCCAACGTCCTGACTTTC	CSVEPLPGQGHPSGANVLTF
many	TRBV3-1	TRBJ1-2	-	TGTGCCAGCAAGGCCAGGGAATTTGGCTACACCTTC	CASKAREFGYTF
many	TRBV7-2	TRBJ2-1	-	TGTGCCAGCAGCTCAAGAGGAGGGTCCTACAATGAGCAGTTCTTC	CASSSRGGSYNEQFF
many	TRBV7-2	TRBJ2-1	-	TGTGCCAGCAGCGTCATGAGTCTAACTAAAATGAGCGAGATGCAGTTCTTC	CASSVMSLTKMSEMQFF
many	TRBV25-1	TRBJ1-4	-	TGTGCCAGCAGCCCCGAAAGGAGCTCCTCTGAAAAACTGTTTTTT	CASSPERSSSEKLFF
few	TRBV6-5	TRBJ2-1	TRBD1	TGTGCCAGCAGCCCCGACAGGGCCTTGGGGAATGAGCAGTTCTTC	CASSPDRALGNEQFF
many	TRBV27	TRBJ1-5	-	TGTGCCAGCAGTTTGGTGGGTGTCAAGCCCCAGCATTTT	CASSLVGVKPQHF
many	TRBV2	TRBJ2-5	TRBD2	TGTGCCAGCAGTGAGCCGGGACTAGCGAACCAAGAGACCCAGTACTTC	CASSEPGLANQETQYF
few	TRBV28	TRBJ2-7	TRBD2	TGTGCCAGCAGTCAAGGCAGCGCGGGAGGCGGGGGCGAGCAGTACTTC	CASSQGSAGGGGEQYF
many	TRBV6-1	TRBJ2-7	-	TGTGCCAGTAAACAAACTACTCTCTCCTACGAGCAGTACTTC	CASKQTTLSYEQYF
many	TRBV28	TRBJ2-7	-	TGTGCCAGCAGCTCCGCCTACGAGCAGTACTTC	CASSSAYEQYF
-	TRBV6-4	TRBJ2-2	TRBD2	TGTGCCAGCTCCCGGACTAGGGGCGGCGGGGAGCTGTTTTTT	CASSRTRGGGELFF
many	TRBV28	TRBJ1-1	-	TGTGCCAGCAGTCTCGTCGTCAGGGGAGGATTGGACACTGAAGCTTTCTTT	CASSLVVRGGLDTEAFF
many	TRBV5-4	TRBJ2-5	-	TGTGCCAGCAGCCGGGACCTCCAAGAGACCCAGTACTTC	CASSRDLQETQYF
-	TRBV6-2/TRBV6-3	TRBJ2-1	-	TGTGCCAGCCTTCAGGCCTACAATGAGCAGTTCTTC	CASLQAYNEQFF
-	TRBV19	TRBJ1-2	-	TGTGCCAGTAGTATGAGACCCCCTAACTATGGCTACACCTTC	CASSMRPPNYGYTF
many	TRBV4-1	TRBJ2-2	TRBD1	TGCGCCAGCAGCCAAGTCTCCGGGACAGGGATTAATACCGGGGAGCTGTTTTTT	CASSQVSGTGINTGELFF
many	TRBV24-1	TRBJ1-5	-	TGTGCCACCGCCGAGGGGAGCAATCAGCCCCAGCATTTT	CATAEGSNQPQHF